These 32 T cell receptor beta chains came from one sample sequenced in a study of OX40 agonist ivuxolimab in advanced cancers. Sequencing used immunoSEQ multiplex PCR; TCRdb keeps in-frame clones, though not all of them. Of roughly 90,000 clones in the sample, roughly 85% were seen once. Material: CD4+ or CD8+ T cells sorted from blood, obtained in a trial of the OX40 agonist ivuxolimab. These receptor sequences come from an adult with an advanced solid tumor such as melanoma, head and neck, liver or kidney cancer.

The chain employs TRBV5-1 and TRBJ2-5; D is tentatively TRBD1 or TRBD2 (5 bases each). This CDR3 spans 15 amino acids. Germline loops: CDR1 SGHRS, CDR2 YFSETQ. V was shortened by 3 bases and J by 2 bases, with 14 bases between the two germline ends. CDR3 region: CASSWGTGSQETQYF. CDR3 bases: TGCGCCAGCAGCTGGGGGACGGGCAGTCAAGAGACCCAGTACTTC.

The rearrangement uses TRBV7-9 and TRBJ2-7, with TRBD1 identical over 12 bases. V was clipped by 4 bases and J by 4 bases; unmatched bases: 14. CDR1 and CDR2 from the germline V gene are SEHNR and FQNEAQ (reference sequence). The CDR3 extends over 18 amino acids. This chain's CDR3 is CASSSIGGTGGVTYEQYF. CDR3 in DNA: TGTGCCAGCAGCTCCATAGGGGGGACAGGGGGCGTTACGTACGAGCAGTACTTC.

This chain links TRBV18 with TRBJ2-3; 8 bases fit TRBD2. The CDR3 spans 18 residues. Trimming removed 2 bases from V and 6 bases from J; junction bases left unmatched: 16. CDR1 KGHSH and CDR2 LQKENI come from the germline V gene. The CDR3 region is CASSPVGTGGAFSDTQYF. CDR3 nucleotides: TGTGCCAGCTCACCAGTGGGAACGGGAGGGGCCTTCTCGGATACGCAGTATTTT. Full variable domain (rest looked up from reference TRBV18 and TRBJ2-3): NAGVMQNPRHLVRRRGQEARLRCSPMKGHSHVYWYRQLPEEGLKFMVYLQKENIIDESGMPKERFSAEFPKEGPSILRIQQVVRGDSAAYFCASSPVGTGGAFSDTQYFGPGTRLTVL.

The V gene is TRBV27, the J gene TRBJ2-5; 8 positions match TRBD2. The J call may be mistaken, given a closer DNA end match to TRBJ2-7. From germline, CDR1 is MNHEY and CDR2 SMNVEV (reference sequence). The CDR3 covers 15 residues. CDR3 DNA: TGTGCCAGCAGTTTACGGGGGGGAAGCTCCTACGAGCAGTACTTC. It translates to CASSLRGGSSYEQYF.

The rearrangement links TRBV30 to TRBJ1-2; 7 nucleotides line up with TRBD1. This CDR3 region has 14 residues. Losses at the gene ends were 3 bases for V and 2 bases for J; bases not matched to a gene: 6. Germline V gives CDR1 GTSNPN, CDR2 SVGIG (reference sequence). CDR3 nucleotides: TGTGCCTGGAGGGGGGACAGATTAAACTATGGCTACACCTTC. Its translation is CAWRGDRLNYGYTF.

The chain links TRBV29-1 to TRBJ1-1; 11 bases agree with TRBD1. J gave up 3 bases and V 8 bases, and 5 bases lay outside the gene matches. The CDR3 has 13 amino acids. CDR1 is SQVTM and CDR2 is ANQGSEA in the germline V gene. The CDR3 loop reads CSTRTGGDTEAFF. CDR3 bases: TGCAGCACGAGGACAGGGGGCGACACTGAAGCTTTCTTT.

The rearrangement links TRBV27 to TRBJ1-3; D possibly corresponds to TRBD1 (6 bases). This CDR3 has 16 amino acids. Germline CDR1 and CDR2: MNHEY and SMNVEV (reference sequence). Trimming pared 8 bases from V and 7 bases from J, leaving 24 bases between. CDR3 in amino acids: CASARARGGDWNTIYF. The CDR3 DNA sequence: TGTGCCAGCGCACGGGCTAGGGGGGGGGATTGGAACACCATATATTTT.

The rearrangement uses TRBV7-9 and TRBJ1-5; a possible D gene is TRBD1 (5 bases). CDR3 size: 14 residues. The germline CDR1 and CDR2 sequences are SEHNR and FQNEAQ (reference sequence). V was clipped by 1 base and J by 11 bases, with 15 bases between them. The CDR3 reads CASSLDVSGSSQHF. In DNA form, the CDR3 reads TGTGCCAGCAGCTTAGACGTTTCAGGGTCTTCCCAGCATTTT.

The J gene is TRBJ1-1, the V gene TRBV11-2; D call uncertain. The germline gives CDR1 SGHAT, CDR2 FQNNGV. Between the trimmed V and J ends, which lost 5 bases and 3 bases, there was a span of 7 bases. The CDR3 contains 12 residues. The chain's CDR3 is CASSLRDTEAFF. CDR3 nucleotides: TGTGCCAGCAGCCTTCGGGACACTGAAGCTTTCTTT.

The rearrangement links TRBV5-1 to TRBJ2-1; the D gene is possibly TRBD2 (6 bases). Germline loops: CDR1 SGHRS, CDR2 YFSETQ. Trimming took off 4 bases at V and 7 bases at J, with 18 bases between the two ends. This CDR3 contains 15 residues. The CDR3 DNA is TGCGCCAGCAGCCCTAGCGCCTTCATTCCAAATGAGCAGTTCTTC. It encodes CASSPSAFIPNEQFF.

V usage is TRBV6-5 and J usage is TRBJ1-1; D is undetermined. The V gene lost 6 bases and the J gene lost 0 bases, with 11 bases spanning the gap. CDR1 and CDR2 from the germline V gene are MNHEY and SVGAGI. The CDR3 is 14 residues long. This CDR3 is CASRFRRMNTEAFF. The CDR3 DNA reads TGTGCCAGCAGATTTAGACGGATGAACACTGAAGCTTTCTTT.

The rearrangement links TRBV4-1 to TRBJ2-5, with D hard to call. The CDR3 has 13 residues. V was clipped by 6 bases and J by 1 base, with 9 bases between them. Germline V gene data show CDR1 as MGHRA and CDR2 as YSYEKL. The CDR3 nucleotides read TGCGCCAGCAGTCGGCGGCCCCAAGAGACCCAGTACTTC. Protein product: CASSRRPQETQYF.

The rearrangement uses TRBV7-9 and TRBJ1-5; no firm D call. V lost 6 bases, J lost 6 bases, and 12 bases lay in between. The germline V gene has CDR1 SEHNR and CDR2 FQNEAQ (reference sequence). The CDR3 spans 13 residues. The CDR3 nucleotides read TGTGCCAGCAGTCCTAGCGCGGGTCAGCCCCAGCATTTT. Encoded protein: CASSPSAGQPQHF.

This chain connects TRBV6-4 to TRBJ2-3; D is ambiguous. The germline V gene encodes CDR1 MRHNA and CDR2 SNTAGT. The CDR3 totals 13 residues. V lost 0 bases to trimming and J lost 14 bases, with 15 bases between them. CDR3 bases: TGTGCCAGCAGTGACTCTGCCGCGCGTTGGTTGTATTTT. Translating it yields CASSDSAARWLYF.

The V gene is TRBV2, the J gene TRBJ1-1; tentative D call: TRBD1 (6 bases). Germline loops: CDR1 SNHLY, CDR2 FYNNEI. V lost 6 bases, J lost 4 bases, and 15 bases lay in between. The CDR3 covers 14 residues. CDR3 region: CASRTGVRGTEAFF. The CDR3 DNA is TGTGCCAGCAGGACAGGAGTGAGAGGCACTGAAGCTTTCTTT.

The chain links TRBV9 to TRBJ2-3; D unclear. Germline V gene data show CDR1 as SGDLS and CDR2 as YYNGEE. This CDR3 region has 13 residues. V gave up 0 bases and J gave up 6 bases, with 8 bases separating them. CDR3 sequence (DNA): TGTGCCAGCAGCGTAGGGGCAGCTGATACGCAGTATTTT. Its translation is CASSVGAADTQYF.

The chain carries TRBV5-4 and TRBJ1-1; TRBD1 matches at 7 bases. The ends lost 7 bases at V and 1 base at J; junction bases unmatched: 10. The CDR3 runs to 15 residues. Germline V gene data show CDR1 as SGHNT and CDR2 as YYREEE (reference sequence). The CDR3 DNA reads TGTGCCAGCCAAAGGCCGGGACAGTCGAACACTGAAGCTTTCTTT. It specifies CASQRPGQSNTEAFF.

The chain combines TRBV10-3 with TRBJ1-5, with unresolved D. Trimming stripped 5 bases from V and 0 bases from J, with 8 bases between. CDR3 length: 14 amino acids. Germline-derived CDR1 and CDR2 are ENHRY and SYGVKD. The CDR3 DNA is TGTGCCATCAGTTACAGACATAGCAATCAGCCCCAGCATTTT. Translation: CAISYRHSNQPQHF.

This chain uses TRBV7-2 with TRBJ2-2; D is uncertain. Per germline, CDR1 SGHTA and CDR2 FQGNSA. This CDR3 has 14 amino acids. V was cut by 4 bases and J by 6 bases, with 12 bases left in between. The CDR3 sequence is CASSSTYLSGELFF. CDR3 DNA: TGTGCCAGCAGCTCGACGTACCTATCCGGGGAGCTGTTTTTT.

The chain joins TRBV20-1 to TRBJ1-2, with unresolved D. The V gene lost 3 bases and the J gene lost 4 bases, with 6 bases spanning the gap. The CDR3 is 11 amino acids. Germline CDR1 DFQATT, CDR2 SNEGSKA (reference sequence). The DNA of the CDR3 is TGCAGTGCTAGTGATAGCTATGGCTACACCTTC. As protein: CSASDSYGYTF.

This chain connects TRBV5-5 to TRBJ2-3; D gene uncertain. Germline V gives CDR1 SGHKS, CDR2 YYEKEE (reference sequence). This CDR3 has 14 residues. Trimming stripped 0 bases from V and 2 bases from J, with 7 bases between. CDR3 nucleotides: TGTGCCAGCAGCTTGGTTCCCAACACAGATACGCAGTATTTT. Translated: CASSLVPNTDTQYF.

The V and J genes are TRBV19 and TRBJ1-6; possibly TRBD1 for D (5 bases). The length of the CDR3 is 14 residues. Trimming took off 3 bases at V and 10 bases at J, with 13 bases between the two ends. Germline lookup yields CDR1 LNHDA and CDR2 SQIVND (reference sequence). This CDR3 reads CASSINRPGSPLHF. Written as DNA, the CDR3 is TGTGCCAGTAGTATCAACAGGCCGGGCTCACCCCTCCACTTT. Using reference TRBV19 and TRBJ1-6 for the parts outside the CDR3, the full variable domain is DGGITQSPKYLFRKEGQNVTLSCEQNLNHDAMYWYRQDPGQGLRLIYYSQIVNDFQKGDIAEGYSVSREKKESFPLTVTSAQKNPTAFYLCASSINRPGSPLHFGNGTRLTVT.

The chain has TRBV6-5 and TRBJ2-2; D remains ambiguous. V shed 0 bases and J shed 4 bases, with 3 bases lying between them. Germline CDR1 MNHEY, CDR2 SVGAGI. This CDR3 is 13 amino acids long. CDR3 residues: CASSYSGTGELFF. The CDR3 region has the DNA TGTGCCAGCAGTTACTCGGGCACCGGGGAGCTGTTTTTT.

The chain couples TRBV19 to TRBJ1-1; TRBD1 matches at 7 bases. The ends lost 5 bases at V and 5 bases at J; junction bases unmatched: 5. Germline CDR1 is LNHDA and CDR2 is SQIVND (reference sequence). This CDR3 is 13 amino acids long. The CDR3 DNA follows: TGTGCCAGTAGTCGACAGGGAGGAACTGAAGCTTTCTTT. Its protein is CASSRQGGTEAFF.

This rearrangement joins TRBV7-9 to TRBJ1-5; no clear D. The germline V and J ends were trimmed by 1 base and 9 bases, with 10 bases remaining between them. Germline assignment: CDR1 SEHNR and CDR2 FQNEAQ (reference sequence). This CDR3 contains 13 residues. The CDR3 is CASSLDAEAPQHF. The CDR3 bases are TGTGCCAGCAGCTTAGATGCGGAGGCGCCCCAGCATTTT. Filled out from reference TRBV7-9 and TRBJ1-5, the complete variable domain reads DTGVSQNPRHKITKRGQNVTFRCDPISEHNRLYWYRQTLGQGPEFLTYFQNEAQLEKSRLLSDRFSAERPKGSFSTLEIQRTEQGDSAMYLCASSLDAEAPQHFGDGTRLSIL.

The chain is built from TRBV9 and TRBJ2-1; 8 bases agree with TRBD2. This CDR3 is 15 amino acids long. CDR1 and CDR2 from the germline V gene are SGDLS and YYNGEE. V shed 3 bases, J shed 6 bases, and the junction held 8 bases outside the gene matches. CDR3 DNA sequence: TGTGCCAGCAGCGCGGGGACTAGGATGCGCAATGAGCAGTTCTTC. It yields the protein CASSAGTRMRNEQFF.

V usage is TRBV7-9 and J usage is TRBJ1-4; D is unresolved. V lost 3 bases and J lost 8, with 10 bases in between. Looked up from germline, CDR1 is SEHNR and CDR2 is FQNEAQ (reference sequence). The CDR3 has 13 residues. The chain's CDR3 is CASSFLTGEKLFF. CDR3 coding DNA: TGTGCCAGCAGCTTCTTGACGGGGGAAAAACTGTTTTTT.

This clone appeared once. CDR3 region: CASRTSGGILSSNEQFF. CDR3 in DNA: TGTGCCAGCAGGACTAGCGGGGGGATATTGTCCAGCAATGAGCAGTTCTTC. V gene TRBV2 combines with J gene TRBJ2-1, with TRBD2 matching over 13 bases. V shed 6 bases, J shed 6 bases, and the junction held 11 bases outside the gene matches. The CDR3 runs 17 residues. CDR1 and CDR2 from the germline V gene are SNHLY and FYNNEI.

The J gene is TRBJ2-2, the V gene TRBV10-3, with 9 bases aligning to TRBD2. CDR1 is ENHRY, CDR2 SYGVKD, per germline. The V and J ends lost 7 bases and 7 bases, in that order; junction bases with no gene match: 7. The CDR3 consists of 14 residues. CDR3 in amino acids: CAIKSSGKVGELFF. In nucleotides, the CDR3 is TGTGCCATCAAGTCTAGCGGGAAAGTCGGGGAGCTGTTTTTT.

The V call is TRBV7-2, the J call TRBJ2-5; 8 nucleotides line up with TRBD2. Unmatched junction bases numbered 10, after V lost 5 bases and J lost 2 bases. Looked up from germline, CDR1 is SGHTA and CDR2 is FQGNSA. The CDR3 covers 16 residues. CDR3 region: CASSPARTSRQETQYF. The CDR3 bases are TGTGCCAGCAGCCCCGCCCGGACTAGCCGGCAAGAGACCCAGTACTTC.

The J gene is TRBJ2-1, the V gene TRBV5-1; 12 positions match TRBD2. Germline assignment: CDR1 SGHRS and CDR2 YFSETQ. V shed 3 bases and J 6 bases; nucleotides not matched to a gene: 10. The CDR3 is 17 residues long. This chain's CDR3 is CASSYGLAGGVGNEQFF. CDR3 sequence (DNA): TGCGCCAGCAGCTACGGCCTAGCGGGAGGGGTGGGCAATGAGCAGTTCTTC.

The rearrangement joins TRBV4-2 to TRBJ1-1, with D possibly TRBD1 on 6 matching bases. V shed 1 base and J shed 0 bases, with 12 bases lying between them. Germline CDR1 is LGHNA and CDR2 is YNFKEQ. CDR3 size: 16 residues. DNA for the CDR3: TGTGCCAGCAGCCAAGCGTTGCAGGGGTTGAACACTGAAGCTTTCTTT. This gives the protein CASSQALQGLNTEAFF.